The entry that follows covers one TCR beta chain sequence. These data belong to a study of blood T cell repertoires in COVID-19. Clones were sequenced by immunoSEQ multiplex PCR, and TCRdb holds only the in-frame ones, with some missing. The table shows fewer than 120,000 clones, with just over 75% occurring only once. The trim removed 2 bases at V and 1 base at J, leaving 7 bases unmatched. This CDR3 has 17 amino acids. The germline gives CDR1 MNHEY, CDR2 SVGEGT. The sample was peripheral blood. The chain joins TRBV6-2 or TRBV6-3 to TRBJ2-3; 9 bases align to TRBD2. The sequence came from an elderly woman with acute or convalescent COVID-19. The CDR3 coding sequence is TGTGCCAGCAGTTACGGGGCGGGACTAGCCCGCACAGATACGCAGTATTTT. This codes for CASSYGAGLARTDTQYF.